This passage covers 17 T cell receptor beta chains from one sample sequenced in a study of PD-1 blockade in mismatch repair-deficient tumors. Sequencing used immunoSEQ multiplex PCR; TCRdb keeps in-frame clones, though not all of them. The table records roughly 50,000 clones, 78% of them present only once. The sample consisted of peripheral blood, taken 4 weeks after starting pembrolizumab. The origin of the receptors is an adult with mismatch repair-deficient cancer.

V and J are TRBV14 and TRBJ2-7, with D possibly being TRBD2 (6 bases). CDR3 length: 13 residues. Germline V gives CDR1 SGHDN, CDR2 FVKESK. The ends were cut back, 5 bases at V and 6 bases at J, with 14 bases in the middle. Here the CDR3 reads CASSVRLEGEQYF. The CDR3 DNA sequence: TGTGCCAGCAGCGTGCGACTGGAGGGCGAGCAGTACTTC.

The V gene is TRBV10-3, the J gene TRBJ2-3; D uncertain. The V gene lost 5 bases and the J gene lost 3 bases, with 18 bases spanning the gap. Germline V lookup: CDR1 ENHRY, CDR2 SYGVKD. CDR3 size: 16 residues. CDR3 residues: CAISSSIIIGTDTQYF. CDR3 DNA sequence: TGTGCCATCAGTTCATCGATCATTATCGGAACAGATACGCAGTATTTT.

The rearrangement joins TRBV11-2 to TRBJ2-7, with no clear D. Trimming pared 8 bases from V and 0 bases from J, leaving 8 bases between. The CDR3 contains 12 residues. The germline V gene encodes CDR1 SGHAT and CDR2 FQNNGV. CDR3 region: CASLGSSYEQYF. The CDR3 bases are TGTGCCAGCTTAGGCAGCTCCTACGAGCAGTACTTC.

CDR3: CASSSPRQPYGYTF. The CDR3 nucleotides are TGTGCCAGCTCTTCCCCACGACAGCCCTATGGCTACACCTTC. The chain recombines TRBV28 with TRBJ1-2, with D perhaps TRBD1 (5 bases). The CDR3 extends over 14 amino acids. Germline V lookup: CDR1 MDHEN, CDR2 SYDVKM. V lost 8 bases to trimming and J lost 4 bases, with 17 bases between them.

This chain joins TRBV7-9 and TRBJ2-1, with D perhaps TRBD1 (5 bases). This CDR3 has 17 residues. The germline V gene has CDR1 SEHNR and CDR2 FQNEAQ (reference sequence). The V and J ends lost 5 bases and 6 bases respectively, with 23 bases between them. CDR3 sequence reads: CASSLAGFDPTRNEQFF. The CDR3 nucleotides read TGTGCCAGCAGCCTGGCAGGGTTTGACCCTACTCGCAATGAGCAGTTCTTC.

The chain employs TRBV5-6 and TRBJ2-7; 10 bases match TRBD1. With 4 bases clipped from V and 9 bases from J, the junction kept 7 bases outside the gene matches. The CDR3 has 13 residues. Germline assignment: CDR1 SGHDT and CDR2 YYEEEE. The DNA of the CDR3 is TGTGCCAGCAGCCGGACAGGGGGGAGTGGGCAGTACTTC. It specifies CASSRTGGSGQYF. Full variable domain (outside the CDR3, taken from reference TRBV5-6 and TRBJ2-7): DAGVTQSPTHLIKTRGQQVTLRCSPKSGHDTVSWYQQALGQGPQFIFQYYEEEERQRGNFPDRFSGHQFPNYSSELNVNALLLGDSALYLCASSRTGGSGQYFGPGTRLTVT.

The gene calls are TRBV10-3 and TRBJ2-7, with 8 bases identical to TRBD1. CDR3 size: 15 residues. V shed 6 bases and J 3 bases; nucleotides not matched to a gene: 10. Germline CDR1 and CDR2: ENHRY and SYGVKD. CDR3 region: CAIRGTGPRGYEQYF. The CDR3 DNA is TGTGCCATCAGGGGGACAGGCCCGAGGGGCTACGAGCAGTACTTC.

This clone has more than one count but fewer than ten. The V and J genes are TRBV5-1 and TRBJ2-1; D is uncertain. V lost 0 bases, J lost 9 bases, and 13 bases lay in between. The CDR3 length is 14 residues. Per germline, CDR1 SGHRS and CDR2 YFSETQ. The CDR3 spells CASSLEVPSGEQFF. DNA of the CDR3: TGCGCCAGCAGCTTGGAGGTGCCTTCGGGTGAGCAGTTCTTC.

The chain joins TRBV9 to TRBJ2-3, with TRBD2 matching over 9 bases. The CDR3 contains 16 residues. The V gene end was trimmed by 0 bases and the J gene end by 5 bases; junction bases not matched to a gene: 7. CDR1 is SGDLS, CDR2 YYNGEE, per germline. The CDR3 here is CASSVEWREGVDTQYF. The CDR3 bases are TGTGCCAGCAGCGTAGAATGGCGGGAGGGCGTAGATACGCAGTATTTT. Full variable domain (outside the CDR3, taken from reference TRBV9 and TRBJ2-3): DSGVTQTPKHLITATGQRVTLRCSPRSGDLSVYWYQQSLDQGLQFLIQYYNGEERAKGNILERFSAQQFPDLHSELNLSSLELGDSALYFCASSVEWREGVDTQYFGPGTRLTVL.

A few counts support this clone. J is TRBJ1-1 and V is TRBV18, with 7 nucleotides matching TRBD1. The CDR3 is 14 amino acids. In germline, CDR1 is KGHSH, CDR2 LQKENI. V shed 6 bases and J 5 bases; nucleotides not matched to a gene: 9. CDR3 bases: TGTGCCAGCTCCCAGACAGGGCCAGAGACTGAAGCTTTCTTT. Protein product: CASSQTGPETEAFF. Together with reference TRBV18 and TRBJ1-1, the CDR3 gives the full variable domain: NAGVMQNPRHLVRRRGQEARLRCSPMKGHSHVYWYRQLPEEGLKFMVYLQKENIIDESGMPKERFSAEFPKEGPSILRIQQVVRGDSAAYFCASSQTGPETEAFFGQGTRLTVV.

The rearrangement uses TRBV10-3 and TRBJ2-1, with 8 positions matching TRBD2. The V segment lost 4 bases and the J segment 0 bases; nucleotides outside the gene matches: 5. CDR1 is ENHRY and CDR2 is SYGVKD in the germline V gene. The length of the CDR3 is 16 residues. The CDR3 region has the DNA TGTGCCATCAGTGTCGGCGGGAGGAGCTCCTACAATGAGCAGTTCTTC. This sequence encodes CAISVGGRSSYNEQFF.

DNA of the CDR3: TGCGCCGGGGCCCCCGGTGGTAGCGCCAGCTCCTACAATGAGCAGTTCTTC. The encoded protein is CAGAPGGSASSYNEQFF. This rearrangement joins TRBV4-1 to TRBJ2-1, with D perhaps assigned TRBD1 or TRBD2 (5 bases each). Germline CDR1 reads MGHRA; CDR2 reads YSYEKL. The V and J ends lost 11 bases and 0 bases respectively, with 23 bases between them. This CDR3 is built from 17 residues.

The chain recombines TRBV6-1 with TRBJ2-4; D is unresolved. CDR3 length equals 11 residues. V was pared by 1 base and J by 15 bases, with 10 bases between. Germline V gene lookup returns CDR1 MNHNS and CDR2 SASEGT. DNA of the CDR3: TGTGCCAGCAGTGAAGGGCTAGTCTGGTACTTC. Its translation is CASSEGLVWYF.

The rearrangement joins TRBV7-2 to TRBJ1-1, with a tentative D call TRBD1 (5 bases). The V end was cut by 1 base, the J end by 4 bases, with 7 bases between. CDR1 and CDR2 from the germline V gene are SGHTA and FQGNSA. The CDR3 consists of 13 residues. CDR3 DNA: TGTGCCAGCAGCTTAGGGGGGGGCACTGAAGCTTTCTTT. It specifies CASSLGGGTEAFF.

This clone was seen only once. V usage is TRBV5-6 and J usage is TRBJ2-7; 9 bases agree with TRBD2. V was pared by 6 bases and J by 2 bases, with 9 bases of the junction left unmatched. CDR1 is SGHDT and CDR2 is YYEEEE in the germline V gene. This CDR3 spans 15 amino acids. DNA of the CDR3: TGTGCCAGCATTTTGAATAGCGGGGGAACCTACGAGCAGTACTTC. Residues: CASILNSGGTYEQYF.

V and J are TRBV2 and TRBJ2-7, with D uncertain. V was shortened by 9 bases and J by 4 bases, with 7 bases between the two germline ends. The CDR3 runs to 10 residues. Germline V gives CDR1 SNHLY, CDR2 FYNNEI. In nucleotides, the CDR3 is TGTGCCAGTAAGAAATACGAGCAGTACTTC. Translating gives CASKKYEQYF.

This chain links TRBV4-1 with TRBJ1-2, with TRBD1 matching 8 bases. Germline V gene sequence: CDR1 MGHRA, CDR2 YSYEKL. CDR3 length: 15 residues. With V trimmed by 1 base and J by 4 bases, 5 bases remained unmatched. CDR3 sequence (DNA): TGCGCCAGCAGCCAAGGTCGGACAGGGTCCTATGGCTACACCTTC. Protein product: CASSQGRTGSYGYTF.